This T cell receptor beta chain was captured by sequencing in a study of CD8 T cells in ankylosing spondylitis. The table lists this clonotype with a few counts. MiXCR was run by TCRdb on the 5' RACE reads, yielding one entry per CDR3 protein. Found here are some 46,000 distinct CDR3 sequences, 9.5% to 11% of them singletons; the top ten hold approximately 1.5%. Trimming took 7 bases from V and 2 from J, leaving 12 bases between them. In germline, CDR1 is SGHRS, CDR2 YFSETQ. This CDR3 is 13 amino acids long. The sequence was obtained from a male donor with ankylosing spondylitis or in good health (not recorded which). V gene TRBV5-1 combines with J gene TRBJ1-1, with D unresolved. Material for sequencing was blood, either unsorted or a sorted T cell fraction (not recorded which). The chain's CDR3 is CASRISANTEAFF. CDR3 in DNA: TGCGCCAGCCGGATTTCCGCTAACACTGAAGCTTTCTTT.